The 29 T cell receptor beta chains listed next were all sequenced from one sample in a study of blood T cell repertoires in COVID-19. The data were produced by immunoSEQ multiplex PCR, yet TCRdb's version contains in-frame clones alone and is incomplete. The profile shows about 64,000 clones, under 95% of them singletons. The sample comprised peripheral blood. The receptors here all came from a human donor in a cohort sampled during active COVID-19.

Only a few counts were recorded for this clone. This chain joins TRBV2 and TRBJ2-3; D is possibly TRBD1 (5 bases). Germline V gene lookup returns CDR1 SNHLY and CDR2 FYNNEI. The length of the CDR3 is 12 residues. The V gene lost 7 bases and the J gene lost 2 bases, with 7 bases spanning the gap. CDR3 in amino acids: CASKDNTDTQYF. Here the CDR3 DNA reads TGTGCCAGCAAGGACAACACAGATACGCAGTATTTT.

In its sample, this clone was seen once. The chain employs TRBV4-3 and TRBJ2-1; possible D gene TRBD2, 6 bases. With 4 bases removed from V and 9 bases from J, the gap between germline ends came to 16 bases. The CDR3 totals 14 residues. Germline V gives CDR1 LGHNA, CDR2 YSLEER. The CDR3 DNA reads TGCGCCAGCAGCCTTTTAAGCGGGCCGGGTGAGCAGTTCTTC. This translates into CASSLLSGPGEQFF.

The chain links TRBV7-6 to TRBJ2-2, with 9 positions matching TRBD1. V was pared by 2 bases and J by 5 bases, with 9 bases of the junction left unmatched. In germline, CDR1 is SGHVS, CDR2 FNYEAQ. The CDR3 loop spans 17 amino acids. CDR3 protein: CASSLIPGQGLTGELFF. CDR3 in DNA: TGTGCCAGCAGCTTAATCCCAGGACAGGGGCTAACCGGGGAGCTGTTTTTT.

The rearrangement links TRBV29-1 to TRBJ2-2, with 10 bases identical to TRBD1. Per the germline V gene, CDR1 is SQVTM and CDR2 is ANQGSEA. The CDR3 runs to 12 residues. The V segment lost 7 bases and the J segment 7 bases; nucleotides outside the gene matches: 3. The CDR3: CSAGQGSGELFF. DNA for the CDR3: TGCAGCGCGGGACAGGGGAGCGGGGAGCTGTTTTTT.

The J gene is TRBJ2-4, the V gene TRBV24-1; TRBD2 aligns across 7 bases. The CDR3 extends over 14 amino acids. Germline V lookup: CDR1 KGHDR, CDR2 SFDVKD. J gave up 8 bases and V 1 base, and 4 bases lay outside the gene matches. The CDR3 protein is CATSDLREGHIQYF. For the CDR3, the DNA is TGTGCCACCAGTGATTTAAGGGAGGGACACATTCAGTACTTC.

J is TRBJ2-1 and V is TRBV10-3; 7 bases match TRBD2. This CDR3 region has 18 residues. Germline trimming cut 0 bases from V and 4 bases from J; bases unmatched to any gene: 12. Germline CDR1 is ENHRY and CDR2 is SYGVKD. CDR3 loop: CAISESPLASGRYNEQFF. The CDR3 DNA is TGTGCCATCAGTGAGTCCCCCCTCGCTAGCGGAAGGTACAATGAGCAGTTCTTC.

There are a few counts of this clone. The chain uses TRBV5-4 and TRBJ2-7; perhaps TRBD1 as D (5 bases). The CDR3 consists of 13 residues. V lost 1 base to trimming and J lost 2 bases, with 7 bases between them. CDR1 and CDR2 (germline): SGHNT, YYREEE (reference sequence). Here the CDR3 DNA reads TGTGCCAGCAGCTTGTCACAGGCCTACGAGCAGTACTTC. Encoded protein: CASSLSQAYEQYF.

The J gene is TRBJ1-1, the V gene TRBV7-9, with a possible D match to TRBD1 (5 bases). CDR1 SEHNR and CDR2 FQNEAQ come from the germline V gene (reference sequence). V was cut by 1 base and J by 5 bases, with 11 bases left in between. This CDR3 contains 14 residues. The CDR3 here is CASSLGGELTEAFF. DNA of the CDR3: TGTGCCAGCAGCTTAGGGGGCGAGTTAACTGAAGCTTTCTTT.

The chain joins TRBV20-1 to TRBJ2-3; TRBD2 agrees at 7 bases. This CDR3 has 19 residues. The J segment lost 0 bases and the V segment lost 3 bases, leaving 18 bases of the junction unmatched. Germline CDR1 is DFQATT and CDR2 is SNEGSKA (reference sequence). CDR3 loop: CSASRRESPPLSSTDTQYF. CDR3 DNA: TGCAGTGCTAGTAGGCGGGAGAGCCCACCCCTTTCTAGCACAGATACGCAGTATTTT.

The chain is built from TRBV7-6 and TRBJ1-5; 9 bases agree with TRBD1. CDR1 SGHVS and CDR2 FNYEAQ come from the germline V gene. The CDR3 consists of 15 residues. V trimming: 3 bases; J trimming: 3 bases; junction bases outside the gene matches: 3. CDR3 protein: CASSLDRGANQPQHF. The CDR3 DNA sequence: TGTGCCAGCAGCTTGGACAGGGGAGCCAATCAGCCCCAGCATTTT.

As for this clone: The sample carries other DNA sequences with the same CDR3. The chain recombines TRBV5-6 with TRBJ2-7, with a possible D match to TRBD1 (5 bases). The CDR3 is 12 residues long. Germline values: CDR1 SGHDT, CDR2 YYEEEE. V lost 4 bases and J 4 bases, leaving 9 bases between the germline ends. CDR3 bases: TGTGCCAGCAGCCTCAGGGCTTACGAGCAGTACTTC. Translation gives CASSLRAYEQYF.

This sequence joins TRBV28 and TRBJ1-1, with TRBD1 identical over 7 bases. This CDR3 region has 14 residues. Unmatched junction bases numbered 5, after V lost 6 bases and J lost 1 base. Germline V gives CDR1 MDHEN, CDR2 SYDVKM. The CDR3 here is CASSRDSWNTEAFF. CDR3 nucleotides: TGTGCCAGCAGCCGGGACAGTTGGAACACTGAAGCTTTCTTT.

This rearrangement joins TRBV5-5 to TRBJ2-6, with D hard to call. The CDR3 runs to 18 residues. From germline, CDR1 is SGHKS and CDR2 YYEKEE (reference sequence). Trimming removed 1 base from V and 0 bases from J, with 14 bases in between. The CDR3 loop reads CASSLFASFNSGANVLTF. In nucleotides, the CDR3 is TGTGCCAGCAGCTTGTTTGCCAGTTTTAACTCTGGGGCCAACGTCCTGACTTTC.

The count of this clone is one. V gene TRBV6-5 combines with J gene TRBJ1-5; D gene ambiguous. CDR1 and CDR2 from the germline V gene are MNHEY and SVGAGI. Trimming shortened V by 5 bases and J by 7 bases, and 15 bases separated the two germline ends. The CDR3 is made up of 14 amino acids. The CDR3 bases are TGTGCCAGCAGTCATACACCCCTCGGGCAGCCCCAGCATTTT. Its protein product is CASSHTPLGQPQHF.

The chain links TRBV27 to TRBJ2-7; unclear D gene. This CDR3 spans 11 amino acids. The germline V gene encodes CDR1 MNHEY and CDR2 SMNVEV (reference sequence). Trimming left V 3 bases short and J 6 bases short, with 6 bases between. Here the CDR3 DNA reads TGTGCCAGCAGTTTTCTCTCCGAGCAGTACTTC. Translating it yields CASSFLSEQYF.

This chain joins TRBV28 and TRBJ1-2; D may be TRBD1 (5 bases). Germline loops: CDR1 MDHEN, CDR2 SYDVKM. The CDR3 consists of 12 residues. V lost 6 bases to trimming and J lost 2 bases, with 7 bases between them. CDR3 DNA: TGTGCCAGCAGGGGGCAAAACTATGGCTACACCTTC. It yields the protein CASRGQNYGYTF.

V is TRBV28 and J is TRBJ1-2, with D unresolved. V was shortened by 3 bases and J by 6 bases, with 8 bases between the two germline ends. The CDR3 length is 12 residues. Germline CDR1 MDHEN, CDR2 SYDVKM. In DNA, the CDR3 is TGTGCCAGCAGTTTTCAGACACATGGCTACACCTTC. Translated, it gives CASSFQTHGYTF.

The chain carries TRBV9 and TRBJ2-7, with D possibly being TRBD1 (5 bases). The CDR3 length is 14 residues. Trimming removed 0 bases from V and 2 bases from J, with 9 bases in between. CDR1 is SGDLS, CDR2 YYNGEE, per germline. CDR3 sequence: CASSVGGFAYEQYF. CDR3 coding DNA: TGTGCCAGCAGCGTAGGGGGCTTCGCCTACGAGCAGTACTTC.

This rearrangement joins TRBV28 to TRBJ2-3; 7 positions agree with TRBD2. Germline V gene data show CDR1 as MDHEN and CDR2 as SYDVKM. V shed 3 bases, J shed 2 bases, and the junction held 2 bases outside the gene matches. The CDR3 length is 14 residues. The CDR3 DNA reads TGTGCCAGCAGTTTGGGGGGGAACACAGATACGCAGTATTTT. Translating it yields CASSLGGNTDTQYF.

The CDR3 DNA is TGTGCCAGCAGCCAAGACGGGACAGTCAATGAGCAGTTCTTC. Encoded protein: CASSQDGTVNEQFF. The chain carries TRBV4-2 and TRBJ2-1; TRBD1 aligns across 7 bases. The germline V gene has CDR1 LGHNA and CDR2 YNFKEQ. The CDR3 covers 14 residues. Trimming cost V 0 bases and J 6 bases; bases outside gene matches: 2.

The chain has TRBV21-1 and TRBJ2-2; the D call of TRBD2 is as the table states it, not checked on the DNA. TRBV21-1 is reported as a pseudogene. This CDR3 comprises 15 residues. CDR3: CASSNSQRLTGELFF. In nucleotides, the CDR3 is TGTGCCAGCAGCAACTCCCAGCGGTTAACCGGGGAGCTGTTTTTT.

The chain carries TRBV28 and TRBJ1-2; D perhaps matches TRBD1 (5 bases). The ends were cut back, 3 bases at V and 0 bases at J, with 8 bases in the middle. The CDR3 extends over 14 amino acids. Germline assignment: CDR1 MDHEN and CDR2 SYDVKM. The CDR3 here is CASSLGTTNYGYTF. The CDR3 bases are TGTGCCAGCAGTTTGGGGACTACTAACTATGGCTACACCTTC.

The V gene is TRBV15, the J gene TRBJ2-3, with D maybe TRBD2 (5 bases). With 3 bases removed from V and 4 bases from J, the gap between germline ends came to 20 bases. The CDR3 has 17 amino acids. Germline V CDR1 and CDR2: LNHNV, YYDKDF (reference sequence). The DNA of the CDR3 is TGTGCCACCAGCAGTCAGCGAACTAGAGTGGTCTCAGATACGCAGTATTTT. It is translated as CATSSQRTRVVSDTQYF.

The chain recombines TRBV7-9 with TRBJ1-2, with TRBD1 as a possible D gene (6 bases). Germline CDR1 reads SEHNR; CDR2 reads FQNEAQ (reference sequence). This CDR3 is 11 amino acids long. Trimming took off 5 bases at V and 8 bases at J, with 9 bases between the two ends. CDR3 loop: CASSNRDGYTF. In DNA form, the CDR3 reads TGTGCCAGCAGCAACAGGGACGGCTACACCTTC.

The chain joins TRBV15 to TRBJ1-6; 8 nucleotides line up with TRBD1. The CDR3 runs to 19 residues. CDR1 is LNHNV, CDR2 YYDKDF, per germline (reference sequence). The junction had 11 bases not matched to a gene; V was cut back by 4 bases and J by 0 bases. The CDR3 loop is CATSTDRDRKSSYNSPLHF. The CDR3 DNA reads TGTGCCACCAGCACCGACCGGGACAGGAAAAGCTCCTATAATTCACCCCTCCACTTT.

The CDR3 sequence is CASSLAASTGELFF. The CDR3 DNA follows: TGTGCCAGCAGTTTAGCGGCGAGCACCGGGGAGCTGTTTTTT. J is TRBJ2-2 and V is TRBV27; D remains ambiguous. There are 14 residues in the CDR3. The germline gives CDR1 MNHEY, CDR2 SMNVEV (reference sequence). Trimming removed 2 bases at V and 4 bases at J, with 8 bases between.

About this clone: Its ends do not fully match the called genes, so a read error is possible. The genes are TRBV5-6 and TRBJ2-3, with 10 bases fitting TRBD1. The CDR3 loop spans 16 amino acids. Germline lookup yields CDR1 SGHDT and CDR2 YYEEEE. The CDR3 bases are TGTGCCAGCAGCTGGGCCCCGACAGGGGGCACCGATACGCAGTATTTT. This sequence encodes CASSWAPTGGTDTQYF.

The V gene is TRBV6-5, the J gene TRBJ2-7; D is uncertain. Germline V lookup: CDR1 MNHEY, CDR2 SVGAGI. This CDR3 has 12 residues. V was clipped by 6 bases and J by 3 bases, with 9 bases between them. In DNA form, the CDR3 reads TGTGCCAGCAGCGTCCTTTACTACGAGCAGTACTTC. The encoded protein is CASSVLYYEQYF.

The chain's CDR3 is CASSVGTANEKLFF. CDR3 in DNA: TGTGCCAGCAGCGTGGGGACAGCTAATGAAAAACTGTTTTTT. The chain joins TRBV9 to TRBJ1-4, with 7 nucleotides matching TRBD1. V shed 2 bases and J 3 bases; nucleotides not matched to a gene: 1. The CDR3 is 14 residues long. The germline CDR1 and CDR2 sequences are SGDLS and YYNGEE. The full variable domain, in which reference TRBV9 and TRBJ1-4 provide the parts outside the CDR3, is DSGVTQTPKHLITATGQRVTLRCSPRSGDLSVYWYQQSLDQGLQFLIQYYNGEERAKGNILERFSAQQFPDLHSELNLSSLELGDSALYFCASSVGTANEKLFFGSGTQLSVL.